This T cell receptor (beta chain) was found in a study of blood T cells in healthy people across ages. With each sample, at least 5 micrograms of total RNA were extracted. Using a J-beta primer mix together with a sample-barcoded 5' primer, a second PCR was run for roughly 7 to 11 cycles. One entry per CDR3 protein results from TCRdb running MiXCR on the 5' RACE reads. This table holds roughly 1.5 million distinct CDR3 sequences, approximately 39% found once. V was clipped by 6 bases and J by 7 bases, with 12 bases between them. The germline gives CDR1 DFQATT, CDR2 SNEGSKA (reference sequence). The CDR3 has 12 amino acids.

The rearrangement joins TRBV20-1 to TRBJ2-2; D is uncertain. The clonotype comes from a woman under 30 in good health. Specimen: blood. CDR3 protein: CSALTPIGELFF. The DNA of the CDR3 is TGCAGTGCATTAACCCCCATCGGGGAGCTGTTTTTT.